This T cell receptor beta chain came from a study of blood T cell repertoires in COVID-19. Background on the study: Italy, Spain and the United States were the sources of the convalescent and acute COVID-19 samples.

In this sample, this clone turned up a few times. CDR3 length: 16 amino acids. Germline CDR1 reads SGHRS; CDR2 reads YFSETQ. V lost 5 bases, J lost 1 base, and 16 bases lay in between. Authors' analysis steps: From reference gene primer amplification, estimates of nucleated cell counts were derived. Here immunoSEQ multiplex PCR was the method, and the copy in TCRdb shows in-frame clones only, minus some. Clone size and V and J calls were adopted from that table, with D and trimming inferred from the DNA. The sample shows some 700,000 clones, just under 90% of them seen only once. The sequenced sample was peripheral blood. The chain carries TRBV5-1 and TRBJ2-1; possible D gene TRBD2, 5 bases. The sequence derives from a woman under 30 with acute or convalescent COVID-19. For the CDR3, the DNA is TGCGCCAGCAGTTCTGGACTCGTCGGGTCCTACAATGAGCAGTTCTTC. This gives the protein CASSSGLVGSYNEQFF.